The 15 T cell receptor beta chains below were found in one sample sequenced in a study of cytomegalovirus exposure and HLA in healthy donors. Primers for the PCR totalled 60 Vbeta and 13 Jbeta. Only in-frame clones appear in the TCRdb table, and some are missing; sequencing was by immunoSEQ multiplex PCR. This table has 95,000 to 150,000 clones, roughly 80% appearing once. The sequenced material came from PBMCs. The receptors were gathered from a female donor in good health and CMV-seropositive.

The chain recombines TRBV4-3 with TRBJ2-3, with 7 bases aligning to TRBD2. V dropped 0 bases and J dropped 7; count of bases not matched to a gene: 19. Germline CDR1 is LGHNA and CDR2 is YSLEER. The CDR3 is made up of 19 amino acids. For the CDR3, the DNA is TGCGCCAGCAGCCAAGATTCGTCCCAGGGACTAAGGTTTGTGAATACGCAGTATTTT. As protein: CASSQDSSQGLRFVNTQYF.

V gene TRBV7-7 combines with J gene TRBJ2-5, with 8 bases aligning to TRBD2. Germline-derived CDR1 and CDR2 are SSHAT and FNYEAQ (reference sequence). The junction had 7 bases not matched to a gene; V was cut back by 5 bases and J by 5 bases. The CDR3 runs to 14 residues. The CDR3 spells CASSHGLAGETQYF. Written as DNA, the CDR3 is TGTGCCAGCAGCCACGGACTAGCCGGGGAGACCCAGTACTTC.

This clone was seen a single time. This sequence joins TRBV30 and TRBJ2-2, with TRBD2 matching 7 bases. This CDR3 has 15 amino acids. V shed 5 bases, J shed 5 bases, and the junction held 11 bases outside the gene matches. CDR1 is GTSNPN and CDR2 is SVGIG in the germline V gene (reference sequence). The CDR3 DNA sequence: TGTGCCTGGGGTTTAGCGGGTTTAAGGACCGGGGAGCTGTTTTTT. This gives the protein CAWGLAGLRTGELFF.

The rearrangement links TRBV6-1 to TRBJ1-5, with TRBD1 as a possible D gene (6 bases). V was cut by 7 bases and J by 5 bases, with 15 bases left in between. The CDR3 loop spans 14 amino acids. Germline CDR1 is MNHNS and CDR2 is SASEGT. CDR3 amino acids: CASIPGQRDQPQHF. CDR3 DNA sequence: TGTGCCAGCATCCCCGGACAGCGAGATCAGCCCCAGCATTTT.

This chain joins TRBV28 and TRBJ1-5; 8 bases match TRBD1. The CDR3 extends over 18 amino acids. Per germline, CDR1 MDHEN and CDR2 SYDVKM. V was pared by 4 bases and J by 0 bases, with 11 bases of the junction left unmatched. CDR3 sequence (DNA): TGTGCCAGCAGTTCTCCAGGGGGCGGTGCCTATAGCAATCAGCCCCAGCATTTT. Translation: CASSSPGGGAYSNQPQHF.

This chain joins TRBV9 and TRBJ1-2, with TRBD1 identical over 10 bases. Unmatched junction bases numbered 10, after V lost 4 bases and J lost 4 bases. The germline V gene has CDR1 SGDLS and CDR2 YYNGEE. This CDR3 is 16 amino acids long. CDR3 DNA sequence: TGTGCCAGCAGCTCCATGACAGGGGGCGTTGGCTATGGCTACACCTTC. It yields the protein CASSSMTGGVGYGYTF.

The CDR3 spells CACNRAGVNSPLHF. DNA of the CDR3: TGTGCCTGCAACAGGGCTGGGGTTAATTCACCCCTCCACTTT. The rearrangement joins TRBV7-2 to TRBJ1-6; a possible D gene is TRBD1 (6 bases). CDR1 and CDR2 from the germline V gene are SGHTA and FQGNSA. This CDR3 spans 14 amino acids. Trimming shortened V by 11 bases and J by 6 bases, and 17 bases separated the two germline ends.

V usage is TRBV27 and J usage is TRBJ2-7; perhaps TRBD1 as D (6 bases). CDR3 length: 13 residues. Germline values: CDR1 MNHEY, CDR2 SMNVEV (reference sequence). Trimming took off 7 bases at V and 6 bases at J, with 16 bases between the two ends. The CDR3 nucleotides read TGTGCCAGCAAATTTGGGGCAGGGGCCGAGCAGTACTTC. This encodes CASKFGAGAEQYF.

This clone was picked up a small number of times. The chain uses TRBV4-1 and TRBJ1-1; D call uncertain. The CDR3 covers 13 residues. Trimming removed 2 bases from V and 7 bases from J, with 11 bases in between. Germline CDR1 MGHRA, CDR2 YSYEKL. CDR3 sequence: CASSQYQLSEAFF. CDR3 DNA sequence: TGCGCCAGCAGCCAATATCAACTGAGTGAAGCTTTCTTT.

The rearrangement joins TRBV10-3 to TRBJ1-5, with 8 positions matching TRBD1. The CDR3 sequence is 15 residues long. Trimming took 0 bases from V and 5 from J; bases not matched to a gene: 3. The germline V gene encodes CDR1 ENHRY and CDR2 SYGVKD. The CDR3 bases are TGTGCCATCAGTGAGTCTCGACAGGGGCATCAGCCCCAGCATTTT. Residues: CAISESRQGHQPQHF.

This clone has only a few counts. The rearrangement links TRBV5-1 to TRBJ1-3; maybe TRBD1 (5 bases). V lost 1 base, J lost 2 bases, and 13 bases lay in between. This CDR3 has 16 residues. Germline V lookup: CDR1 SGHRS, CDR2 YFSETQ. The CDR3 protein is CASSLRFGATGNTIYF. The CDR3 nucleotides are TGCGCCAGCAGCTTGAGATTTGGGGCAACTGGAAACACCATATATTTT. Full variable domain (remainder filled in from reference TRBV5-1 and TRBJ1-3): KAGVTQTPRYLIKTRGQQVTLSCSPISGHRSVSWYQQTPGQGLQFLFEYFSETQRNKGNFPGRFSGRQFSNSRSEMNVSTLELGDSALYLCASSLRFGATGNTIYFGEGSWLTVV.

CDR3 protein: CASRNRGNTGELFF. CDR3 sequence (DNA): TGTGCCAGCCGCAACAGGGGGAACACCGGGGAGCTGTTTTTT. The chain links TRBV6-6 to TRBJ2-2; 7 nucleotides line up with TRBD1. The CDR3 spans 14 residues. CDR1 is MNHNY, CDR2 SVGAGI, per germline (reference sequence). V trimming: 8 bases; J trimming: 1 base; junction bases outside the gene matches: 4.

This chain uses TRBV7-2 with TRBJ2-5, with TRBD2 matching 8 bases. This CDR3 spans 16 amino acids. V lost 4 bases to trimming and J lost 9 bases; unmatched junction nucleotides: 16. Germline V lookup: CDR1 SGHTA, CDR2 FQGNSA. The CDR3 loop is CASSSDRGSGGRAQYF. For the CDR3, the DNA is TGTGCCAGCAGCTCCGACCGTGGGAGCGGGGGACGGGCCCAGTACTTC.

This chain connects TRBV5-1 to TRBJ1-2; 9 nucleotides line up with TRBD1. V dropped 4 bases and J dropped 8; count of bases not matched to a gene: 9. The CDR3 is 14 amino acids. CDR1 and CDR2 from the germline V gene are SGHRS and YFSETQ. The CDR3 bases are TGCGCCAGCAGCCGGGACAGGGTTTGGTTAGGCTACACCTTC. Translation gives CASSRDRVWLGYTF.

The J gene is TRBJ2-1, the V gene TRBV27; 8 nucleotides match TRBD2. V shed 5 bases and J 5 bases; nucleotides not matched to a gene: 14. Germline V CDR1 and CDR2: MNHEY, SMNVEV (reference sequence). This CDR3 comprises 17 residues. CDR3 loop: CASSLRAGGSVHNEQFF. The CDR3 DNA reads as TGTGCCAGCAGTCTCCGGGCGGGGGGCTCGGTTCACAATGAGCAGTTCTTC.